The 26 T cell receptor beta chains below all came from one sample that was sequenced in a study of CD8+CD57+ T cells in acquired aplastic anemia. Genomic DNA served as template for TCR beta VDJ and CDR3 profiling. TCRdb itself ran the reads through MiXCR, one entry per CDR3 protein. This sample has roughly 250,000 distinct CDR3 sequences; roughly 82% occur once, and the top ten carry 35% to 50%. All sequencing subjects had displayed CD8+CD57+ cell expansion on flow cytometry. The source material was sorted CD4+, CD8+, or CD8+CD57+ T cells (not recorded which) from PBMCs. The receptor set was obtained from a human donor with aplastic anemia.

This clonotype was detected only once. The chain is built from TRBV9 and TRBJ2-3; D perhaps matches TRBD2 (6 bases). The CDR3 runs to 16 residues. Trimming pared 3 bases from V and 10 bases from J, leaving 24 bases between. CDR1 is SGDLS and CDR2 is YYNGEE in the germline V gene. The CDR3 protein is CASSAGGGGGYTSQYF. CDR3 coding DNA: TGTGCCAGCAGCGCGGGTGGGGGAGGTGGCTACACCTCGCAGTATTTT. The full variable domain, its missing parts supplied by reference TRBV9 and TRBJ2-3, is DSGVTQTPKHLITATGQRVTLRCSPRSGDLSVYWYQQSLDQGLQFLIQYYNGEERAKGNILERFSAQQFPDLHSELNLSSLELGDSALYFCASSAGGGGGYTSQYFGPGTRLTVL.

This clonotype was seen more than once but under ten times. The J gene is TRBJ2-3, the V gene TRBV11-3; D not certain. The V gene's germline CDR1 is SGHNT and CDR2 YENEEA. The CDR3 extends over 15 amino acids. V lost 0 bases, J lost 1 base, and 8 bases lay in between. This chain's CDR3 is CASSLDLQGTDTQYF. The CDR3, as DNA: TGTGCCAGCAGCTTAGATCTGCAAGGCACAGATACGCAGTATTTT.

Of note for this clonotype: An end of the junction differs from the germline gene, which may be a read error. The rearrangement uses TRBV9 and TRBJ2-3; 7 nucleotides match TRBD1. The CDR3 covers 14 residues. Germline V gene data show CDR1 as SGDLS and CDR2 as YYNGEE. The chain's CDR3 is CASSLGGWRNPPHF. For the CDR3, the DNA is TGTGCCAGCAGCTTAGGGGGCTGGAGAAATCCGCCCCATTTT.

The chain links TRBV7-2 to TRBJ1-1; D is uncertain. This CDR3 spans 15 amino acids. Germline assignment: CDR1 SGHTA and CDR2 FQGNSA. The V and J ends lost 1 base and 14 bases respectively, with 23 bases between them. CDR3 protein: CASSLGVQRHTTSFF. The CDR3 nucleotides read TGTGCCAGCAGCTTAGGGGTACAGAGACACACTACTTCGTTCTTT.

The chain couples TRBV10-3 to TRBJ1-6, with TRBD1 identical over 7 bases. This CDR3 spans 17 amino acids. V dropped 0 bases and J dropped 10; count of bases not matched to a gene: 12. Germline assignment: CDR1 ENHRY and CDR2 SYGVKD. Here the CDR3 reads CAISESSGGVGGSPLHF. DNA for the CDR3: TGTGCCATCAGTGAGTCTTCAGGGGGAGTGGGTGGGTCACCCCTCCACTTT.

The genes are TRBV9 and TRBJ2-1; 14 bases are shared with TRBD2. Losses at the gene ends were 4 bases for V and 11 bases for J; bases not matched to a gene: 11. CDR1 is SGDLS and CDR2 is YYNGEE in the germline V gene. The CDR3 length is 16 residues. CDR3 bases: TGTGCCAGCAGCCTCCGGACTAGCGGGAGGAGTGAGCAGCAGTTCTTC. This translates into CASSLRTSGRSEQQFF.

The genes are TRBV9 and TRBJ1-5; a weak D match, TRBD1 (6 bases). Germline V gives CDR1 SGDLS, CDR2 YYNGEE. With 4 bases removed from V and 12 bases from J, the gap between germline ends came to 20 bases. CDR3 length: 14 amino acids. The CDR3 is CASSSADRSPDQHF. The CDR3 nucleotides read TGTGCCAGCAGCTCCGCTGACAGGAGCCCAGACCAGCATTTT.

The rearrangement uses TRBV12-5 and TRBJ2-5; weak D call: TRBD1 (6 bases). The CDR3 has 12 residues. Germline assignment: CDR1 LGHNT and CDR2 FRNRAP. CDR3 nucleotide sequence: TGTGCCATTCTCTTGGGGGCGGAGACCCAGTACTTC. Translating gives CAILLGAETQYF.

The gene calls are TRBV7-3 and TRBJ1-1; D unclear. The CDR3 has 15 residues. Germline values: CDR1 SGHTA, CDR2 FQGTGA. The germline V and J ends were trimmed by 3 bases and 4 bases, with 15 bases remaining between them. The CDR3 loop is CASSLTRRRSTEAFF. DNA of the CDR3: TGTGCCAGCAGCTTGACTAGAAGGAGGAGCACTGAAGCTTTCTTT.

On this clonotype: Relative to the germline gene, one junction end is altered; a read error may explain this. The V call is TRBV7-8, the J call TRBJ1-1; 9 nucleotides agree with TRBD1. The CDR3 sequence is 15 residues long. In germline, CDR1 is SGHVS, CDR2 FQNEAQ. The CDR3 spells CASSLTGGADYGYIF. CDR3 nucleotides: TGTGCCAGCAGCTTAACAGGGGGCGCCGACTATGGATATATCTTT.

About this clonotype: One junction end disagrees with the germline gene, perhaps due to a read error. The chain recombines TRBV5-6 with TRBJ2-5; possible D gene TRBD1, 6 bases. This CDR3 comprises 14 residues. CDR1 is SGHDT, CDR2 YYEEEE, per germline. The chain's CDR3 is CATSLDSEQETQYF. The DNA for the CDR3 is TGTGCCACCAGCTTGGACAGCGAGCAAGAGACCCAGTACTTC.

Points on this clonotype: The conserved phenylalanine or tryptophan is not found at the CDR3 terminus, so this likely reflects a read error. Because the CDR3's place on the DNA is in doubt, the DNA is left out and the CDR3 is given as listed by TCRdb. The chain combines TRBV7-9 with TRBJ2-1; the table's TRBD1 call for D was not verified on the DNA. Both ends counted, the CDR3 spans 13 residues. Germline-derived CDR1 and CDR2 are SEHNR and FQNEAQ (reference sequence). This CDR3 reads CASSFERIGGSDY.

The chain carries TRBV7-9 and TRBJ1-1, with D maybe TRBD1 (5 bases). Germline V CDR1 and CDR2: SEHNR, FQNEAQ (reference sequence). V dropped 8 bases and J dropped 4 bases, with 23 bases sitting between them. The CDR3 has 16 residues. The DNA of the CDR3 is TGTGCCAGCGGAGGGACTAGCGTCGTCTTGAGCACTGAAGCTTTCTTT. Translating it yields CASGGTSVVLSTEAFF.

As for this clonotype: One end of the junction is discordant with germline, which a read error may explain. This chain uses TRBV9 with TRBJ2-7, with D possibly TRBD1 on 7 matching bases. The length of the CDR3 is 14 residues. The germline CDR1 and CDR2 sequences are SGDLS and YYNGEE. CDR3: CASSEGGTAYKQYF. The CDR3 region has the DNA TGTGCCAGCAGCGAAGGGGGGACAGCCTACAAGCAGTACTTC. The complete variable domain, with remaining parts taken from reference TRBV9 and TRBJ2-7, reads DSGVTQTPKHLITATGQRVTLRCSPRSGDLSVYWYQQSLDQGLQFLIQYYNGEERAKGNILERFSAQQFPDLHSELNLSSLELGDSALYFCASSEGGTAYKQYFGPGTRLTVT.

V gene TRBV20-1 combines with J gene TRBJ1-1; 8 nucleotides line up with TRBD1. V shed 6 bases, J shed 4 bases, and the junction held 13 bases outside the gene matches. Germline lookup yields CDR1 DFQATT and CDR2 SNEGSKA (reference sequence). The CDR3 runs 15 residues. The CDR3 region has the DNA TGCAGTGCGCGCGAACAGGGGGGCAGCAGCACTGAAGCTTTCTTT. Protein: CSAREQGGSSTEAFF.

This chain links TRBV15 with TRBJ2-1, with D maybe TRBD2 (6 bases). Trimming stripped 10 bases from V and 12 bases from J, with 25 bases between. This CDR3 comprises 14 residues. Germline V gene lookup returns CDR1 LNHNV and CDR2 YYDKDF (reference sequence). The CDR3, as DNA: TGTGCCAGCAGTTCTCAGACTAGACAGAATACGCAGTTCTTC. Residues: CASSSQTRQNTQFF.

This clonotype showed up just a few times. The chain is built from TRBV7-3 and TRBJ1-3; D not certain. The CDR3 is made up of 14 amino acids. Germline lookup yields CDR1 SGHTA and CDR2 FQGTGA. V dropped 4 bases and J dropped 4 bases, with 11 bases sitting between them. CDR3 region: CASSSGRSGNTIYF. The CDR3 region has the DNA TGTGCCAGCAGCTCTGGTAGAAGCGGAAACACCATATATTTT.

The V gene is TRBV5-1, the J gene TRBJ1-2; 9 nucleotides agree with TRBD1. V lost 5 bases, J lost 8 bases, and 7 bases stayed unmatched. From germline, CDR1 is SGHRS and CDR2 YFSETQ. The CDR3 runs 13 residues. The CDR3 region is CASRLRTGDGYTF. The CDR3 DNA sequence: TGCGCCAGCAGACTCAGGACAGGGGACGGCTACACCTTC.

Note on this clonotype: This CDR3 fails to terminate in the conserved phenylalanine or tryptophan, so it likely reflects a read error. The DNA is omitted, as the CDR3 cannot be located on it reliably, and the CDR3 follows TCRdb's listing. The rearrangement uses TRBV7-9 and TRBJ2-3; the table's D gene call, TRBD2, was not cross checked with the DNA. CDR1 is SEHNR, CDR2 FQNEAQ, per germline (reference sequence). The CDR3 numbers 13 amino acids, ends counted. CDR3 loop: CASSSRGEAYEQY.

J is TRBJ2-1 and V is TRBV2; TRBD2 is a possible D gene (6 bases). The V end was cut by 3 bases, the J end by 12 bases, with 15 bases between. CDR3 length: 13 amino acids. Germline lookup yields CDR1 SNHLY and CDR2 FYNNEI. The CDR3, as DNA: TGTGCCAGCAGTGATGGGGGGAATTATGCGCAGTTCTTC. Amino acids: CASSDGGNYAQFF.

The chain links TRBV5-1 to TRBJ2-3; D is uncertain. Trimming pared 0 bases from V and 2 bases from J, leaving 10 bases between. This CDR3 is 15 amino acids long. Germline V gene data show CDR1 as SGHRS and CDR2 as YFSETQ. CDR3 nucleotide sequence: TGCGCCAGCAGCTTGGTTCAGCCTAACACAGATACGCAGTATTTT. It codes for CASSLVQPNTDTQYF.

This clonotype was seen a few times. This CDR3 fails to terminate in the conserved phenylalanine or tryptophan, so it likely reflects a read error. The V gene is TRBV19, the J gene TRBJ2-1; no firm D call. The CDR3 sequence is 15 residues long. The germline V gene encodes CDR1 LNHDA and CDR2 SQIVND (reference sequence). The V and J ends lost 1 base and 5 bases respectively, with 12 bases between them. The CDR3 sequence: CASSIARGAHNEQFL. The CDR3 DNA reads as TGTGCCAGTAGTATAGCTAGAGGAGCCCACAATGAGCAGTTCCTC.

The chain uses TRBV7-9 and TRBJ2-1, with TRBD2 as a possible D gene (5 bases). V dropped 1 base and J dropped 13 bases, with 23 bases sitting between them. The CDR3 covers 16 residues. The germline CDR1 and CDR2 sequences are SEHNR and FQNEAQ (reference sequence). CDR3 sequence reads: CASSLVPGERSDGQFF. CDR3 DNA: TGTGCCAGCAGCTTAGTACCCGGGGAGCGGAGCGATGGACAGTTCTTC.

This clonotype has at least ten counts. This chain links TRBV5-1 with TRBJ2-7; no definite D call. V shed 1 base and J shed 0 bases, with 8 bases lying between them. The CDR3 totals 14 residues. Germline loops: CDR1 SGHRS, CDR2 YFSETQ. The CDR3 here is CASSLTPISYEQYF. The CDR3, as DNA: TGCGCCAGCAGCTTGACCCCGATCTCCTACGAGCAGTACTTC. The entire variable domain, with the rest obtained from reference TRBV5-1 and TRBJ2-7, is as follows: KAGVTQTPRYLIKTRGQQVTLSCSPISGHRSVSWYQQTPGQGLQFLFEYFSETQRNKGNFPGRFSGRQFSNSRSEMNVSTLELGDSALYLCASSLTPISYEQYFGPGTRLTVT.

This clonotype has a handful of counts. This sequence joins TRBV5-8 and TRBJ2-1; D remains ambiguous. This CDR3 is built from 14 residues. Trimming took off 5 bases at V and 3 bases at J, with 12 bases between the two ends. Per germline, CDR1 SGHTS and CDR2 YDEGEE. The CDR3 loop is CASSPRSVYNEQFF. The CDR3 coding sequence is TGTGCCAGCAGTCCCCGGTCGGTCTACAATGAGCAGTTCTTC.

With regard to this clonotype: It may be a read error: a sequence one base away is much more abundant. The V call is TRBV7-8, the J call TRBJ2-1; D may be TRBD2 (5 bases). The CDR3 has 16 residues. Trimming left V 3 bases short and J 10 bases short, with 22 bases between. Germline V gene sequence: CDR1 SGHVS, CDR2 FQNEAQ. The CDR3 nucleotides are TGTGCCAGCAGCTTGGCGGGCGGAAACGGTCAGGAGGAGCAGTTCTTC. Protein product: CASSLAGGNGQEEQFF.